Presented here are 27 T cell receptor beta chains from one specimen sequenced in a study of control samples from healthy donors and cancer patients. Using immunoSEQ multiplex PCR, the repertoire was profiled, and TCRdb retains in-frame clones only, with some absent. This table has 160,000 or so clones, approximately 96% appearing once. The sample was blood. The receptors come from a woman aged 35 to 49 in good health.

This clone was observed a handful of times. The chain recombines TRBV12-3 or TRBV12-4 with TRBJ2-5; no firm D call. V lost 2 bases, J lost 4 bases, and 8 bases lay in between. The CDR3 consists of 13 residues. The CDR3 sequence: CASSLSPSETQYF. The CDR3 bases are TGTGCCAGCAGTTTAAGTCCTTCAGAGACCCAGTACTTC.

This rearrangement joins TRBV6-2 or TRBV6-3 to TRBJ1-2, with TRBD1 matching 12 bases. Trimming at V came to 2 bases and at J to 5 bases, leaving 15 bases not matched to a gene. The CDR3 spans 19 residues. Germline-derived CDR1 and CDR2 are MNHEY and SVGEGT. CDR3: CASSYASPGQGAGEYGYTF. As DNA, the CDR3 is TGTGCCAGCAGTTACGCTAGCCCGGGACAGGGGGCCGGGGAGTATGGCTACACCTTC.

V is TRBV3-1 (or the pseudogene TRBV3-2) and J is TRBJ1-2; D gene unclear. The V end was cut by 1 base, the J end by 7 bases, with 10 bases between. Looked up from germline, CDR1 is LGHDT and CDR2 is YNNKEL (reference sequence). This CDR3 has 13 amino acids. CDR3 sequence: CASSQADVSGYTF. CDR3 bases: TGTGCCAGCAGCCAAGCGGATGTATCTGGCTACACCTTC.

V and J are TRBV30 and TRBJ2-3, with D uncertain. V was trimmed by 3 bases and J by 6 bases, leaving 13 bases between them. The germline V gene has CDR1 GTSNPN and CDR2 SVGIG (reference sequence). The CDR3 covers 13 residues. The CDR3 coding sequence is TGTGCCTGGAGAGGCGCGGAGTTGGATACGCAGTATTTT. Translation: CAWRGAELDTQYF.

The chain joins TRBV27 to TRBJ2-7, with 11 bases lining up with TRBD1. CDR1 MNHEY and CDR2 SMNVEV come from the germline V gene (reference sequence). The CDR3 runs 14 residues. The J segment lost 6 bases and the V segment lost 5 bases, leaving 6 bases of the junction unmatched. The CDR3, as DNA: TGTGCCAGCAGTATCGCCGGGACAGGGGGCGAGCAGTACTTC. Translated: CASSIAGTGGEQYF.

This clone has only a few counts. The chain uses TRBV6-6 and TRBJ1-1; 7 bases map to TRBD1. The CDR3 is 14 residues long. J lost 7 bases, V lost 0 bases, and 5 bases had no gene match. The germline gives CDR1 MNHNY, CDR2 SVGAGI (reference sequence). The CDR3 spells CASSYSDRRLEAFF. The CDR3 coding sequence is TGTGCCAGCAGTTACTCGGACAGGCGCCTTGAAGCTTTCTTT.

The genes are TRBV5-4 and TRBJ1-5, with D possibly matching TRBD1 (5 bases). The CDR3 consists of 14 residues. Between the trimmed V and J ends, which lost 4 bases and 1 base, there was a span of 9 bases. Germline CDR1 and CDR2: SGHNT and YYREEE (reference sequence). This CDR3 reads CASSPWGSNQPQHF. CDR3 DNA: TGTGCCAGCAGCCCCTGGGGGAGCAATCAGCCCCAGCATTTT.

The CDR3 bases are TGCGCCAGCAGACAGGGCGCGGACACTGAAGCTTTCTTT. Its protein product is CASRQGADTEAFF. V gene TRBV4-3 combines with J gene TRBJ1-1; D perhaps matches TRBD1 (6 bases). Per the germline V gene, CDR1 is LGHNA and CDR2 is YSLEER. CDR3 size: 13 residues. V shed 6 bases and J shed 3 bases, with 11 bases lying between them.

The V call is TRBV27, the J call TRBJ1-5; 8 positions agree with TRBD1. CDR1 and CDR2 from the germline V gene are MNHEY and SMNVEV (reference sequence). This CDR3 is 14 amino acids long. V trimming: 3 bases; J trimming: 4 bases; junction bases outside the gene matches: 2. In DNA, the CDR3 is TGTGCCAGCAGTTTGGACAGGGCTAATCAGCCCCAGCATTTT. Translating it yields CASSLDRANQPQHF.

The chain couples TRBV28 to TRBJ1-3; no firm D call. Germline values: CDR1 MDHEN, CDR2 SYDVKM. CDR3 length equals 15 residues. Trimming took off 3 bases at V and 0 bases at J, with 9 bases between the two ends. The CDR3 DNA reads TGTGCCAGCAGTTTTTACGGTGTCTCTGGAAACACCATATATTTT. The encoded protein is CASSFYGVSGNTIYF. Full variable domain (missing parts from reference TRBV28 and TRBJ1-3): DVKVTQSSRYLVKRTGEKVFLECVQDMDHENMFWYRQDPGLGLRLIYFSYDVKMKEKGDIPEGYSVSREKKERFSLILESASTNQTSMYLCASSFYGVSGNTIYFGEGSWLTVV.

The rearrangement links TRBV7-9 to TRBJ2-3; D may correspond to TRBD1 or TRBD2 (6 bases each). The CDR3 totals 14 residues. The germline gives CDR1 SEHNR, CDR2 FQNEAQ (reference sequence). Trimming removed 2 bases from V and 4 bases from J, with 10 bases in between. CDR3 sequence (DNA): TGTGCCAGCAGCTTAACGGGGGCGGCAGATACGCAGTATTTT. Translated, it gives CASSLTGAADTQYF. Filled out from reference TRBV7-9 and TRBJ2-3, the complete variable domain reads DTGVSQNPRHKITKRGQNVTFRCDPISEHNRLYWYRQTLGQGPEFLTYFQNEAQLEKSRLLSDRFSAERPKGSFSTLEIQRTEQGDSAMYLCASSLTGAADTQYFGPGTRLTVL.

The gene calls are TRBV19 and TRBJ1-4; no reliable D call. Between the trimmed V and J ends, which lost 2 bases and 7 bases, there was a span of 11 bases. Germline V gene lookup returns CDR1 LNHDA and CDR2 SQIVND (reference sequence). This CDR3 is built from 14 residues. The CDR3 DNA follows: TGTGCCAGTAGTATATTAGGGCCTCGTGAAAAACTGTTTTTT. Protein sequence: CASSILGPREKLFF.

This clone appeared a single time. The gene calls are TRBV7-2 and TRBJ1-4, with unresolved D. V was shortened by 1 base and J by 7 bases, with 13 bases between the two germline ends. In germline, CDR1 is SGHTA, CDR2 FQGNSA. This CDR3 region has 15 residues. DNA of the CDR3: TGTGCCAGCAGCTTAGGCACGAGTCTTGGTGAAAAACTGTTTTTT. Its translation: CASSLGTSLGEKLFF.

This clone was picked up one time. The chain is built from TRBV18 and TRBJ2-3, with D unresolved. This CDR3 comprises 15 residues. Germline assignment: CDR1 KGHSH and CDR2 LQKENI. V gave up 3 bases and J gave up 2 bases, with 12 bases separating them. The CDR3 DNA follows: TGTGCCAGCTCACCCAAAAACCGATTCACAGATACGCAGTATTTT. Translation gives CASSPKNRFTDTQYF.

J is TRBJ1-6 and V is TRBV15, with unresolved D. CDR3 length: 16 residues. Per the germline V gene, CDR1 is LNHNV and CDR2 is YYDKDF (reference sequence). The ends were cut back, 5 bases at V and 0 bases at J, with 11 bases in the middle. In DNA, the CDR3 is TGTGCCACCAGCTCTGGGCGGAGCTCCTATAATTCACCCCTCCACTTT. This encodes CATSSGRSSYNSPLHF.

The genes are TRBV19 and TRBJ1-1, with 7 bases lining up with TRBD1. This CDR3 is 15 amino acids long. With V trimmed by 5 bases and J by 5 bases, 11 bases remained unmatched. Germline V gene lookup returns CDR1 LNHDA and CDR2 SQIVND (reference sequence). CDR3 loop: CASSSGRGLRTEAFF. CDR3 coding DNA: TGTGCCAGTAGTTCCGGTAGGGGGCTACGGACTGAAGCTTTCTTT.

The rearrangement links TRBV27 to TRBJ2-1; the match to TRBD2 covers 14 bases. V trimming: 4 bases; J trimming: 12 bases; junction bases outside the gene matches: 8. Germline V gene lookup returns CDR1 MNHEY and CDR2 SMNVEV (reference sequence). The CDR3 runs to 15 residues. CDR3 residues: CASSSGTSGRVGQFF. CDR3 sequence (DNA): TGTGCCAGCAGTTCCGGGACTAGCGGGAGAGTCGGGCAGTTCTTC.

The chain couples TRBV7-9 to TRBJ1-5, with 9 bases matching TRBD1. V lost 3 bases to trimming and J lost 4 bases; unmatched junction nucleotides: 1. This CDR3 region has 14 residues. The germline V gene has CDR1 SEHNR and CDR2 FQNEAQ (reference sequence). CDR3 sequence reads: CASSFGQGNQPQHF. CDR3 sequence (DNA): TGTGCCAGCAGCTTTGGACAGGGGAATCAGCCCCAGCATTTT.

The chain couples TRBV12-3 or TRBV12-4 to TRBJ1-6; unclear D gene. Between the trimmed V and J ends, which lost 4 bases and 3 bases, there was a span of 4 bases. The CDR3 consists of 13 residues. The CDR3 bases are TGTGCCAGCAGTTCCGACTATAATTCACCCCTCCACTTT. It encodes CASSSDYNSPLHF.

V usage is TRBV5-4 and J usage is TRBJ1-1; the D gene is possibly TRBD1 (6 bases). This CDR3 region has 16 residues. Trimming removed 5 bases at V and 0 bases at J, with 17 bases between. Looked up from germline, CDR1 is SGHNT and CDR2 is YYREEE (reference sequence). CDR3 sequence reads: CASSSVRGTMNTEAFF. CDR3 DNA: TGTGCCAGCAGTTCAGTCAGGGGCACCATGAACACTGAAGCTTTCTTT.

DNA for the CDR3: TGCGCCAGCAGCTCAGGGAGTAACCGGAACTATGGCTACACCTTC. Encoded protein: CASSSGSNRNYGYTF. V usage is TRBV5-1 and J usage is TRBJ1-2; D possibly corresponds to TRBD1 (5 bases). V shed 3 bases and J shed 2 bases, with 14 bases lying between them. The CDR3 loop spans 15 amino acids. Germline CDR1 is SGHRS and CDR2 is YFSETQ.

V usage is TRBV28 and J usage is TRBJ1-5, with D uncertain. Germline V gene data show CDR1 as MDHEN and CDR2 as SYDVKM. Trimming cost V 3 bases and J 6 bases, with 3 bases left between them. CDR3 size: 11 residues. The CDR3 DNA follows: TGTGCCAGCAGTTTTGGTCAGCCCCAGCATTTT. This translates into CASSFGQPQHF.

Regarding this clone: One end of the junction does not line up with germline, which may come from a read error. The V call is TRBV6-2 or TRBV6-3, the J call TRBJ2-7; perhaps D is TRBD1 or TRBD2 (5 bases each). The CDR3 loop spans 11 amino acids. CDR1 is MNHEY, CDR2 SVGEGT, per germline. Here the CDR3 reads CASSSSGSTDF. The CDR3 coding sequence is TGTGCCAGCAGTTCGTCAGGGAGTACGGACTTC.

The rearrangement links TRBV30 to TRBJ1-2; weak D call: TRBD1 (5 bases). V dropped 0 bases and J dropped 1 base, with 6 bases sitting between them. CDR1 and CDR2 from the germline V gene are GTSNPN and SVGIG (reference sequence). This CDR3 has 13 residues. The CDR3 reads CAWSVRGNYGYTF. CDR3 sequence (DNA): TGTGCCTGGAGTGTAAGGGGTAACTATGGCTACACCTTC.

This rearrangement joins TRBV27 to TRBJ1-1; 7 nucleotides agree with TRBD1. CDR1 MNHEY and CDR2 SMNVEV come from the germline V gene (reference sequence). The CDR3 has 15 amino acids. After removal of 2 bases from V and 3 bases from J, the junction contained 6 bases not matched to a gene. For the CDR3, the DNA is TGTGCCAGCAGTTTACTTCAGGGGGGGGACACTGAAGCTTTCTTT. Translated: CASSLLQGGDTEAFF.

Details on this clone: The sample has other DNA sequences that encode this CDR3 too. This chain uses TRBV7-9 with TRBJ1-2; TRBD1 is a possible D gene (5 bases). V dropped 1 base and J dropped 4 bases, with 10 bases sitting between them. The CDR3 runs to 14 residues. Per germline, CDR1 SEHNR and CDR2 FQNEAQ (reference sequence). This CDR3 reads CASSLVGGGYGYTF. The CDR3 nucleotides read TGTGCCAGCAGCTTAGTGGGGGGTGGCTATGGCTACACCTTC.

For the CDR3, the DNA is TGTGCTAGTGGTTTGGTAATCCGGACAGCGAACACTGAAGCTTTCTTT. This gives the protein CASGLVIRTANTEAFF. This chain links TRBV12-5 with TRBJ1-1, with TRBD1 as a possible D gene (6 bases). The CDR3 length is 16 residues. Trimming cost V 0 bases and J 1 base, with 12 bases left between them. Germline CDR1 is LGHNT and CDR2 is FRNRAP.